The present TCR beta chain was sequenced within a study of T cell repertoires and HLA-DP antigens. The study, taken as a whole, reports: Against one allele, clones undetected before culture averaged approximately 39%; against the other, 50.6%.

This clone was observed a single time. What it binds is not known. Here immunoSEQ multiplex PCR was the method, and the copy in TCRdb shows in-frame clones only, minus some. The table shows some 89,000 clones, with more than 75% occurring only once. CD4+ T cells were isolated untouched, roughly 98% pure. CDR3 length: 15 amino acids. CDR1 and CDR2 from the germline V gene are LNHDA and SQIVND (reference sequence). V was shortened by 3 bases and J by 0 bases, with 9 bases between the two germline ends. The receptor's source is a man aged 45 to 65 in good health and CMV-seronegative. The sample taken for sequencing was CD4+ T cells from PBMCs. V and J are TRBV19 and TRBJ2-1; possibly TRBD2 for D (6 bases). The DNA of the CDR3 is TGTGCCAGTAGTATTGACGGGAGCTCCTACAATGAGCAGTTCTTC. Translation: CASSIDGSSYNEQFF.